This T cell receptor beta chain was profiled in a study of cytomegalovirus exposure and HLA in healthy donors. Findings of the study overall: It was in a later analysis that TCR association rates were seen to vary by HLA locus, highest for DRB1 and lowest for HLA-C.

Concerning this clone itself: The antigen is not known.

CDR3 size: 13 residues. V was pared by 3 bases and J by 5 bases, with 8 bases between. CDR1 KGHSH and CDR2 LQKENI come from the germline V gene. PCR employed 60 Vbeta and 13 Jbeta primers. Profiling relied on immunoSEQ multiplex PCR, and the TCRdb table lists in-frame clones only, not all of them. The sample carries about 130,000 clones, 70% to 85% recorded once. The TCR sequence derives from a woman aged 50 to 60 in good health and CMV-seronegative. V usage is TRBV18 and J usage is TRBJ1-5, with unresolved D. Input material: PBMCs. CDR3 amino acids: CASSPAPDQPQHF. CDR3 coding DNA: TGTGCCAGCTCACCTGCACCGGATCAGCCCCAGCATTTT.